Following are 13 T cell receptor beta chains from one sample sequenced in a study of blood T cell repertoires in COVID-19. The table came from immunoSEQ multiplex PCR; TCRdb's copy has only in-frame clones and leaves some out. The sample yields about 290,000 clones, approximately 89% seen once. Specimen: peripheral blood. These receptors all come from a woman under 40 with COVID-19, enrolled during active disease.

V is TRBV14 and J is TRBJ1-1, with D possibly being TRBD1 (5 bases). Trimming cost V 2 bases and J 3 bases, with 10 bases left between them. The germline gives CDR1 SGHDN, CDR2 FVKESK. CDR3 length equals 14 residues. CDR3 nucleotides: TGTGCCAGCAGCCAACGCCTCAGGGACACTGAAGCTTTCTTT. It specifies CASSQRLRDTEAFF.

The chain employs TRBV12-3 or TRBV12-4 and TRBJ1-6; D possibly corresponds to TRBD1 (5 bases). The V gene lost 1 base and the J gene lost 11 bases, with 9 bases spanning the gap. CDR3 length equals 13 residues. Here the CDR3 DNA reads TGTGCCAGCAGTTTAGTGGGGGGAACACCCCTCCACTTT. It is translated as CASSLVGGTPLHF.

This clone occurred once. CDR3 coding DNA: TGTGCCAGCAGCTTAGGTTATTCGGGAGGCACTGAAGCTTTCTTT. As protein: CASSLGYSGGTEAFF. This chain links TRBV7-9 with TRBJ1-1; D is unclear. The CDR3 has 15 residues. V dropped 1 base and J dropped 4 bases, with 13 bases sitting between them. In germline, CDR1 is SEHNR, CDR2 FQNEAQ (reference sequence).

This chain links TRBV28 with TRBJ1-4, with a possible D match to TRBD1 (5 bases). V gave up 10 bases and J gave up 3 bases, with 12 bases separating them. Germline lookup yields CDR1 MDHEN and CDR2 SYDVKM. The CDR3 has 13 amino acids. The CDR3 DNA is TGTGCCACCCGGGGGGTGTCTAATGAAAAACTGTTTTTT. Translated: CATRGVSNEKLFF.

DNA of the CDR3: TGTGCCAGCAGCTATAGCCGCGAGCAGTACTTC. Residues: CASSYSREQYF. The chain links TRBV3-1 (or the pseudogene TRBV3-2) to TRBJ2-7; no definite D call. CDR1 LGHDT and CDR2 YNNKEL come from the germline V gene (reference sequence). The CDR3 consists of 11 residues. Trimming removed 5 bases from V and 6 bases from J, with 8 bases in between.

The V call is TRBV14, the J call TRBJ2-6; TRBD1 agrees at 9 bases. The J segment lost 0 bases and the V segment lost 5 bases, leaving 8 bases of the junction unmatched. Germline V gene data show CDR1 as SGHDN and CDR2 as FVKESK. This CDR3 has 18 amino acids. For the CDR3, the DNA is TGTGCCAGCAGCTATCGGACAGGGGCCCACTCTGGGGCCAACGTCCTGACTTTC. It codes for CASSYRTGAHSGANVLTF.

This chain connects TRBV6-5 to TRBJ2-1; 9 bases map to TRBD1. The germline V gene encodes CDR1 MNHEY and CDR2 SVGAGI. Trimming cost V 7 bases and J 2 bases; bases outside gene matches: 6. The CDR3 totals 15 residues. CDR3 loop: CASTPDRGPYNEQFF. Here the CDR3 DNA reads TGTGCCAGCACTCCGGACAGGGGTCCCTACAATGAGCAGTTCTTC.

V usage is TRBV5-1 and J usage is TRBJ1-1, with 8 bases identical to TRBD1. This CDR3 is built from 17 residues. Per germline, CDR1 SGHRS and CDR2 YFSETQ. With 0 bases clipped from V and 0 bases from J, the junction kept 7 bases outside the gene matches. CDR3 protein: CASSLAATGAVNTEAFF. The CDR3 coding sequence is TGCGCCAGCAGCTTGGCCGCGACAGGGGCTGTGAACACTGAAGCTTTCTTT.

CDR3 in amino acids: CASSLSRGRGFANTGELFF. CDR3 in DNA: TGTGCCAGCAGCTTAAGTAGAGGAAGGGGATTCGCGAACACCGGGGAGCTGTTTTTT. The rearrangement links TRBV7-9 to TRBJ2-2; D might be TRBD1 (5 bases). V was cut by 2 bases and J by 0 bases, with 19 bases left in between. Germline loops: CDR1 SEHNR, CDR2 FQNEAQ (reference sequence). This CDR3 contains 19 residues.

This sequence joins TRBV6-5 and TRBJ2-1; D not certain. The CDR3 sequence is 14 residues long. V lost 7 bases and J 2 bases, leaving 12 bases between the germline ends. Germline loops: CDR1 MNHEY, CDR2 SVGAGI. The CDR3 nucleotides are TGTGCCAGCATAGAGAGACTTGCCTACAATGAGCAGTTCTTC. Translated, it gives CASIERLAYNEQFF.

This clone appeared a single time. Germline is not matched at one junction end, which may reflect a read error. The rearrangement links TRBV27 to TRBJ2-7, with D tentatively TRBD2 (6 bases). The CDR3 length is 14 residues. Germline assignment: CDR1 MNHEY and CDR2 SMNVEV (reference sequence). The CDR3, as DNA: TGTGCCAGCAGGCCCGGGACTTCCTCCCACGAGCAGTACTTC. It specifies CASRPGTSSHEQYF.

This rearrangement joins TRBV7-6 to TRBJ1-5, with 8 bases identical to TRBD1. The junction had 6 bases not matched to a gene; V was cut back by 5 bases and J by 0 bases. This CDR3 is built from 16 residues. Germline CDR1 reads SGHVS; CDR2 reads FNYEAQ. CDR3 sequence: CASSSGTGYSNQPQHF. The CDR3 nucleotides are TGTGCCAGCAGCAGCGGGACAGGCTATAGCAATCAGCCCCAGCATTTT.

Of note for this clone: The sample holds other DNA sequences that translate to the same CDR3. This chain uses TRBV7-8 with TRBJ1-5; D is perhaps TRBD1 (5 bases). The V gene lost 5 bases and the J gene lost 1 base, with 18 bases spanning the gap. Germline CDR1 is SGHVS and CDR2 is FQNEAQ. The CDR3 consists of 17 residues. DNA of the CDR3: TGTGCCAGCAGCCCACTTTTAAAGGGGCCGAGCAATCAGCCCCAGCATTTT. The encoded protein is CASSPLLKGPSNQPQHF.